A single sample gave rise to the 28 T cell receptor beta chains below, sequenced in a study of identifying expanded T cells in peripheral blood. Clones were read by immunoSEQ multiplex PCR, and TCRdb kept only the in-frame ones, dropping some. Among approximately 97,000 clones listed, 88% were seen once. Sequencing used blood. The source is a person aged 18 to 75 in good health.

The chain has TRBV4-1 and TRBJ2-7; 10 bases agree with TRBD1. Trimming at V came to 2 bases and at J to 4 bases, leaving 11 bases not matched to a gene. The CDR3 is 17 amino acids. Germline V gives CDR1 MGHRA, CDR2 YSYEKL. This CDR3 is CASSQTDRGHIWYEQYF. CDR3 DNA sequence: TGCGCCAGCAGCCAAACAGACAGGGGGCATATATGGTACGAGCAGTACTTC.

The DNA of the CDR3 is TGTGCCAGCAGTGACAGGGGGCGAAGTCCAGATACGCAGTATTTT. As protein: CASSDRGRSPDTQYF. This rearrangement joins TRBV2 to TRBJ2-3; TRBD1 matches at 8 bases. The CDR3 has 15 amino acids. Trimming removed 3 bases from V and 4 bases from J; junction bases left unmatched: 6. Germline V gene data show CDR1 as SNHLY and CDR2 as FYNNEI.

V is TRBV5-1 and J is TRBJ2-3; D could derive from TRBD1 or TRBD2 (5 bases each). Germline CDR1 and CDR2: SGHRS and YFSETQ. Trimming removed 4 bases from V and 2 bases from J, with 14 bases in between. The CDR3 is 15 residues long. The CDR3 bases are TGCGCCAGCAGCGGAAGGGACGCATACACAGATACGCAGTATTTT. It specifies CASSGRDAYTDTQYF.

The chain is built from TRBV4-3 and TRBJ2-5; D unresolved. V was cut by 1 base and J by 4 bases, with 7 bases left in between. Germline V gives CDR1 LGHNA, CDR2 YSLEER. CDR3 length: 13 residues. The CDR3 DNA reads TGCGCCAGCAGCCAAGGGTCGGGAGAGACCCAGTACTTC. Amino acid sequence: CASSQGSGETQYF.

With regard to this clone: The same CDR3 arises from other DNA sequences in this sample as well. The V and J genes are TRBV4-3 and TRBJ1-5; 8 positions match TRBD1. CDR1 and CDR2 from the germline V gene are LGHNA and YSLEER. The CDR3 has 17 amino acids. V shed 0 bases and J 1 base; nucleotides not matched to a gene: 5. CDR3 nucleotides: TGCGCCAGCAGCCAAGACAGGGGGCCTTACAGCAATCAGCCCCAGCATTTT. Translation: CASSQDRGPYSNQPQHF.

V usage is TRBV7-7 and J usage is TRBJ2-7; the D is unclear. Germline V CDR1 and CDR2: SSHAT, FNYEAQ (reference sequence). V gave up 1 base and J gave up 4 bases, with 8 bases separating them. The CDR3 totals 13 residues. This chain's CDR3 is CASSLDIAYEQYF. The CDR3 coding sequence is TGTGCCAGCAGCTTAGATATAGCTTACGAGCAGTACTTC.

This clone was counted a single time. The genes are TRBV28 and TRBJ2-1; D gene ambiguous. Germline CDR1 is MDHEN and CDR2 is SYDVKM. The germline V and J ends were trimmed by 0 bases and 10 bases, with 7 bases remaining between them. The CDR3 length is 12 residues. CDR3 in amino acids: CASSLWAMEQFF. CDR3 coding DNA: TGTGCCAGCAGTTTATGGGCAATGGAGCAGTTCTTC.

The V gene is TRBV4-1, the J gene TRBJ2-7, with D uncertain. CDR1 is MGHRA and CDR2 is YSYEKL in the germline V gene. The CDR3 has 15 residues. Trimming shortened V by 1 base and J by 0 bases, and 10 bases separated the two germline ends. CDR3 in DNA: TGCGCCAGCAGCCAAGGCCAGCAGAGCTCCTACGAGCAGTACTTC. It translates to CASSQGQQSSYEQYF.

The chain combines TRBV7-3 with TRBJ2-7; 7 bases line up with TRBD2. The ends lost 2 bases at V and 2 bases at J; junction bases unmatched: 0. The germline V gene encodes CDR1 SGHTA and CDR2 FQGTGA. The CDR3 sequence is 13 residues long. The chain's CDR3 is CASSLAGAYEQYF. The CDR3 DNA reads as TGTGCCAGCAGCTTAGCGGGAGCCTACGAGCAGTACTTC.

This clone was detected only a few times. The rearrangement joins TRBV29-1 to TRBJ1-4; D is unclear. Germline lookup yields CDR1 SQVTM and CDR2 ANQGSEA. V was pared by 0 bases and J by 7 bases, with 12 bases between. The CDR3 is 14 amino acids. DNA for the CDR3: TGCAGCGTTGAAGAGGGTAGGTTTGGTGAAAAACTGTTTTTT. It is translated as CSVEEGRFGEKLFF.

This clone was seen once. V gene TRBV4-1 combines with J gene TRBJ1-1; a weak D match, TRBD1 (5 bases). The germline V gene encodes CDR1 MGHRA and CDR2 YSYEKL. The CDR3 is 12 residues long. V lost 9 bases to trimming and J lost 4 bases, with 12 bases between them. The CDR3 region is CASVGRGTEAFF. CDR3 nucleotides: TGCGCCAGTGTGGGGCGCGGCACTGAAGCTTTCTTT.

This sequence joins TRBV7-3 and TRBJ2-7; D call uncertain. CDR1 and CDR2 from the germline V gene are SGHTA and FQGTGA. V was pared by 6 bases and J by 2 bases, with 14 bases between. The CDR3 covers 14 residues. Written as DNA, the CDR3 is TGTGCCAGCAGTCCTGGTCGGCCCCCCTACGAGCAGTACTTC. Protein: CASSPGRPPYEQYF.

This chain uses TRBV11-2 with TRBJ2-4; no definite D call. The CDR3 runs to 12 residues. Looked up from germline, CDR1 is SGHAT and CDR2 is FQNNGV. V was pared by 4 bases and J by 11 bases, with 12 bases between. In nucleotides, the CDR3 is TGTGCCAGCAGCTCCTGGCCTTCGGTTCAGTACTTC. Protein sequence: CASSSWPSVQYF.

The rearrangement links TRBV28 to TRBJ1-1; 9 bases align to TRBD1. CDR1 and CDR2 (germline): MDHEN, SYDVKM. The junction had 9 bases not matched to a gene; V was cut back by 3 bases and J by 1 base. The CDR3 sequence is 17 residues long. The CDR3 DNA reads TGTGCCAGCAGTTTTTGGGGACAGGGAGGCTCGAACACTGAAGCTTTCTTT. This sequence encodes CASSFWGQGGSNTEAFF. Full variable domain (missing parts from reference TRBV28 and TRBJ1-1): DVKVTQSSRYLVKRTGEKVFLECVQDMDHENMFWYRQDPGLGLRLIYFSYDVKMKEKGDIPEGYSVSREKKERFSLILESASTNQTSMYLCASSFWGQGGSNTEAFFGQGTRLTVV.

Only one count was recorded for this clone. The chain joins TRBV5-5 to TRBJ1-1; 8 bases are shared with TRBD1. J gave up 4 bases and V 6 bases, and 11 bases lay outside the gene matches. CDR1 and CDR2 (germline): SGHKS, YYEKEE (reference sequence). This CDR3 region has 15 residues. CDR3 nucleotide sequence: TGTGCCAGCACCTCGACAGGGGCTCAAGTCACTGAAGCTTTCTTT. This sequence encodes CASTSTGAQVTEAFF.

The chain recombines TRBV19 with TRBJ1-2, with 8 positions matching TRBD1. Germline lookup yields CDR1 LNHDA and CDR2 SQIVND (reference sequence). Trimming at V came to 5 bases and at J to 2 bases, leaving 4 bases not matched to a gene. CDR3 length: 14 amino acids. CDR3 amino acids: CASSGTGGNYGYTF. The CDR3 DNA is TGTGCCAGTAGTGGGACAGGAGGAAACTATGGCTACACCTTC.

This rearrangement joins TRBV9 to TRBJ2-5; TRBD2 aligns across 11 bases. Germline V gene sequence: CDR1 SGDLS, CDR2 YYNGEE. This CDR3 region has 16 residues. The V and J ends lost 3 bases and 1 base, in that order; junction bases with no gene match: 5. CDR3 DNA sequence: TGTGCCAGCAGCGCTTTTGGGACTAGCGGCCAAGAGACCCAGTACTTC. Its protein product is CASSAFGTSGQETQYF.

This chain links TRBV5-1 with TRBJ1-3, with D possibly TRBD1 on 6 matching bases. This CDR3 region has 15 residues. The germline V gene has CDR1 SGHRS and CDR2 YFSETQ. With 5 bases removed from V and 0 bases from J, the gap between germline ends came to 12 bases. The CDR3 region is CASRWTVDSGNTIYF. The CDR3 region has the DNA TGCGCCAGCAGATGGACAGTCGACTCTGGAAACACCATATATTTT.

The V call is TRBV4-1, the J call TRBJ1-5, with 7 bases aligning to TRBD1. The CDR3 loop spans 15 amino acids. Germline values: CDR1 MGHRA, CDR2 YSYEKL. J lost 2 bases, V lost 3 bases, and 4 bases had no gene match. In DNA, the CDR3 is TGCGCCAGCAGCCATCGACAGGGAGGCAATCAGCCCCAGCATTTT. It is translated as CASSHRQGGNQPQHF.

This clone was picked up a small number of times. V and J are TRBV18 and TRBJ2-5; 9 bases are shared with TRBD1. From germline, CDR1 is KGHSH and CDR2 LQKENI. The CDR3 covers 15 residues. V trimming: 5 bases; J trimming: 0 bases; junction bases outside the gene matches: 4. CDR3 in amino acids: CASSKNRGHQETQYF. In DNA form, the CDR3 reads TGTGCCAGCTCAAAGAACAGGGGGCACCAAGAGACCCAGTACTTC. The full variable domain, with the rest looked up from reference TRBV18 and TRBJ2-5, is NAGVMQNPRHLVRRRGQEARLRCSPMKGHSHVYWYRQLPEEGLKFMVYLQKENIIDESGMPKERFSAEFPKEGPSILRIQQVVRGDSAAYFCASSKNRGHQETQYFGPGTRLLVL.

The J gene is TRBJ2-1, the V gene TRBV4-1; a possible D gene is TRBD2 (6 bases). Between the trimmed V and J ends, which lost 4 bases and 0 bases, there was a span of 19 bases. Germline V gene lookup returns CDR1 MGHRA and CDR2 YSYEKL. This CDR3 spans 18 amino acids. CDR3 sequence (DNA): TGCGCCAGCAGCCCGCGAGATCCCGGGACTTTCTCCTACAATGAGCAGTTCTTC. It encodes CASSPRDPGTFSYNEQFF.

This rearrangement joins TRBV2 to TRBJ1-1; TRBD1 is a possible D gene (5 bases). The CDR3 runs to 17 residues. With 7 bases removed from V and 1 base from J, the gap between germline ends came to 22 bases. Germline CDR1 is SNHLY and CDR2 is FYNNEI. In DNA, the CDR3 is TGTGCCAGCAAGCCCGGGACGATCATTTTGGGGAACACTGAAGCTTTCTTT. Translation: CASKPGTIILGNTEAFF.

Ten or more counts support this clone. The V and J genes are TRBV6-1 and TRBJ2-7; 7 bases match TRBD1. Germline assignment: CDR1 MNHNS and CDR2 SASEGT. V gave up 7 bases and J gave up 0 bases; unmatched junction bases: 6. The CDR3 has 14 amino acids. The CDR3, as DNA: TGTGCCAGCATCGCGACAGGGATCTCCTACGAGCAGTACTTC. Protein product: CASIATGISYEQYF.

J is TRBJ1-2 and V is TRBV5-1; D gene ambiguous. With 1 base removed from V and 8 bases from J, the gap between germline ends came to 12 bases. The CDR3 spans 13 residues. Germline V CDR1 and CDR2: SGHRS, YFSETQ. This CDR3 is CASSLIGSGGYTF. The CDR3 DNA reads TGCGCCAGCAGCTTGATAGGGTCCGGCGGCTACACCTTC.

The J gene is TRBJ1-1, the V gene TRBV25-1; D is perhaps TRBD1 (5 bases). This CDR3 is 12 amino acids long. V was cut by 8 bases and J by 6 bases, with 13 bases left in between. CDR1 and CDR2 from the germline V gene are MGHDK and SYGVNS. The CDR3 loop is CASRGGRAEAFF. The CDR3 nucleotides read TGTGCCAGCCGGGGGGGTCGGGCTGAAGCTTTCTTT. Full variable domain (rest looked up from reference TRBV25-1 and TRBJ1-1): EADIYQTPRYLVIGTGKKITLECSQTMGHDKMYWYQQDPGMELHLIHYSYGVNSTEKGDLSSESTVSRIRTEHFPLTLESARPSHTSQYLCASRGGRAEAFFGQGTRLTVV.

This clone was observed a handful of times. The genes are TRBV6-1 and TRBJ1-2; D gene ambiguous. This CDR3 spans 14 amino acids. CDR1 MNHNS and CDR2 SASEGT come from the germline V gene. Trimming took off 2 bases at V and 3 bases at J, with 10 bases between the two ends. The CDR3 reads CASSERSGDYGYTF. DNA for the CDR3: TGTGCCAGCAGTGAAAGGTCCGGCGACTATGGCTACACCTTC.

V is TRBV7-7 and J is TRBJ2-7, with D perhaps TRBD2 (5 bases). CDR1 is SSHAT, CDR2 FNYEAQ, per germline (reference sequence). The CDR3 has 18 residues. Trimming stripped 5 bases from V and 0 bases from J, with 23 bases between. DNA for the CDR3: TGTGCCAGCAGCCTGGACGGGGTAGGTGCGTCCCACTCCTACGAGCAGTACTTC. As protein: CASSLDGVGASHSYEQYF.

The chain employs TRBV19 and TRBJ1-1, with 10 bases that match TRBD1. The V gene end was trimmed by 4 bases and the J gene end by 8 bases; junction bases not matched to a gene: 4. This CDR3 contains 13 residues. Per germline, CDR1 LNHDA and CDR2 SQIVND (reference sequence). The CDR3 reads CASSRGQGPEAFF. DNA of the CDR3: TGTGCCAGTAGTAGGGGACAGGGGCCGGAAGCTTTCTTT. Filled out from reference TRBV19 and TRBJ1-1, the complete variable domain reads DGGITQSPKYLFRKEGQNVTLSCEQNLNHDAMYWYRQDPGQGLRLIYYSQIVNDFQKGDIAEGYSVSREKKESFPLTVTSAQKNPTAFYLCASSRGQGPEAFFGQGTRLTVV.